This T cell receptor (beta chain) was identified during a study of tumor-infiltrating lymphocytes in primary liver carcinoma. Study background: Stage T1-T3 N0M0 tumors measured roughly 4.2 to 10 cm at most.

Overall study results and limits: The study found a significantly higher top-250-clone fraction in tumors than in blood (p = 0.039). There were only about 8-24% of top clones found in all five tumor regions. Tumor region pairs outstripped tumor-adjacent and tumor-blood pairs in overlap.

Starting from 500 ng of total RNA, TCR beta cDNA was produced with a primer in the constant region. Nested multiplex PCR, run for three rounds with slightly modified ARM-PCR, yielded TCR beta libraries. PCR rounds one and two used TRBV1-TRBV30 forward primers with a C-beta reverse primer for around 11 cycles each. TCRdb reprocessed the multiplex PCR reads with MiXCR, giving one entry per CDR3 protein. The sample includes tens of thousands of distinct CDR3 sequences, 71% of them seen just once. With 2 bases removed from V and 3 bases from J, the gap between germline ends came to 8 bases. In germline, CDR1 is MGHRA, CDR2 YSYEKL. The CDR3 loop spans 15 amino acids. Extraction of RNA together with DNA used about 17-30 mg of unsorted bulk tissue. As concerns this clonotype: Its antigen is not identified.

This TCR came from a woman aged 60-75 years with primary liver carcinoma and hepatitis B virus infection. The sequenced material came from liver tumor tissue from sampling region 4. Subset of the sample: tumor region T4, right-lateral pole. This chain links TRBV4-1 with TRBJ2-6, with D uncertain. The CDR3 coding sequence is TGCGCCAGCAGCCAACTCCCTTTTGGGGCCAACGTCCTGACTTTC. Residues: CASSQLPFGANVLTF.